The entry below gives a single T cell receptor (beta chain) sequence along with its context. This sample was taken from a study of T cell responses to AZD1222 COVID-19 vaccine. CDR3 length equals 13 residues. The V end lost 2 bases, the J end lost 4 bases, and 8 bases lay between the germline ends. The germline CDR1 and CDR2 sequences are PRHDT and FYEKMQ (reference sequence). The data were produced by immunoSEQ multiplex PCR, yet TCRdb's version contains in-frame clones alone and is incomplete. Of about 120,000 clones listed, about 90% are singletons. The material sequenced was peripheral blood, taken on day 0 of AZD1222 vaccination. The J gene is TRBJ1-2, the V gene TRBV13, with TRBD1 as a possible D gene (5 bases). The TCR sequence derives from an adult in good health. CDR3 loop: CASSLRGSYGYTF. The CDR3 DNA reads TGTGCCAGCAGCTTACGGGGGAGCTATGGCTACACCTTC. The whole variable domain, remainder taken from reference TRBV13 and TRBJ1-2, is AAGVIQSPRHLIKEKRETATLKCYPIPRHDTVYWYQQGPGQDPQFLISFYEKMQSDKGSIPDRFSAQQFSDYHSELNMSSLELGDSALYFCASSLRGSYGYTFGSGTRLTVV.